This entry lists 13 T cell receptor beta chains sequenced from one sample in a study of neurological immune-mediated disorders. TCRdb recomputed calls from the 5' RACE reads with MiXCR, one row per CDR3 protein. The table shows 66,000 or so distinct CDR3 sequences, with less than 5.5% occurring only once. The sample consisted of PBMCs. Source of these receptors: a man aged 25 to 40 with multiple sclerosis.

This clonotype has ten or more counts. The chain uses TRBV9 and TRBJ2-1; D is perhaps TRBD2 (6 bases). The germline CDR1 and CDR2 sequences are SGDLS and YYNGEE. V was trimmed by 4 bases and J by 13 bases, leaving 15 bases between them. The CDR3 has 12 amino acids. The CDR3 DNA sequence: TGTGCCAGCAGCCCCGCTTGGGACTCTCAGTTCTTC. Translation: CASSPAWDSQFF.

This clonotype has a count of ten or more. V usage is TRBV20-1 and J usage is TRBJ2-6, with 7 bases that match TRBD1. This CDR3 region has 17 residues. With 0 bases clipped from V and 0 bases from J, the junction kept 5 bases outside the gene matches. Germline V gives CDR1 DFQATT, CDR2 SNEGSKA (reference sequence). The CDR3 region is CSARDRDSRSGANVLTF. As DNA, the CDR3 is TGCAGTGCTAGAGATCGGGACAGCCGCTCTGGGGCCAACGTCCTGACTTTC.

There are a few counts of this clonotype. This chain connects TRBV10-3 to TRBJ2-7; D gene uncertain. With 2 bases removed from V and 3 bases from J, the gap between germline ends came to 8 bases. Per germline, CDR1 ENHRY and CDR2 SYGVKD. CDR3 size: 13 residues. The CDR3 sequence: CAISEMTNYEQYV. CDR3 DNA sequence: TGTGCCATCAGTGAGATGACAAACTACGAGCAGTACGTC.

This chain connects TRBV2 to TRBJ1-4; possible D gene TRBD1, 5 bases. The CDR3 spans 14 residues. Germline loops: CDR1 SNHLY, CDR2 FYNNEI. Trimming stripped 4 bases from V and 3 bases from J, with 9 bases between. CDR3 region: CASSVWDPNEKLFF. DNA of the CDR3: TGTGCCAGCAGTGTATGGGACCCTAATGAAAAACTGTTTTTT.

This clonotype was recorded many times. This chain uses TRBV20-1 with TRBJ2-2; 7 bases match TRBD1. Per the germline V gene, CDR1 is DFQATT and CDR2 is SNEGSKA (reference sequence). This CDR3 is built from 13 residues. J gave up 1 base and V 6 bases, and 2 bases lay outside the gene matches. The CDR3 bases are TGCAGTGCACGGACAGGGAACACCGGGGAGCTGTTTTTT. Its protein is CSARTGNTGELFF.

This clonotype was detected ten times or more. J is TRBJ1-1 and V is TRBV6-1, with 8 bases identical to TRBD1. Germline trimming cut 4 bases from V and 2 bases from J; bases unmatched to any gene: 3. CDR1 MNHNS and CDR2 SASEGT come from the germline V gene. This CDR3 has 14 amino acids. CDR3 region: CASSVRGQNTEAFF. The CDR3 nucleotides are TGTGCCAGCAGTGTCAGGGGGCAAAACACTGAAGCTTTCTTT.

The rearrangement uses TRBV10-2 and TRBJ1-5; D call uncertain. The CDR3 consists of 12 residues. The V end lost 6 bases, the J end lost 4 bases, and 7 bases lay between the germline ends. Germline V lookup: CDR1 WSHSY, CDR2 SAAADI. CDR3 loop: CASRDVNQPQHF. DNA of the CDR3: TGCGCCAGCAGGGACGTAAATCAGCCCCAGCATTTT.

Here the CDR3 DNA reads TGCGCCAGCGCCTCGGGACAGGGTGGCAATGAGCAGTTCTTC. Its translation is CASASGQGGNEQFF. The chain links TRBV10-2 to TRBJ2-1; 9 nucleotides match TRBD1. The ends lost 8 bases at V and 6 bases at J; junction bases unmatched: 8. Per the germline V gene, CDR1 is WSHSY and CDR2 is SAAADI. CDR3 length: 14 residues.

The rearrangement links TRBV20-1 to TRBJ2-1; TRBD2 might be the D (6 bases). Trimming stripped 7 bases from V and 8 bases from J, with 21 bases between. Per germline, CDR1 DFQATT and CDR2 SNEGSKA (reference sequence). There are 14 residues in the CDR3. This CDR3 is CSGRESPSLDEQFF. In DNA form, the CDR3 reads TGCAGTGGGAGGGAGAGTCCCTCCTTGGATGAGCAGTTCTTC.

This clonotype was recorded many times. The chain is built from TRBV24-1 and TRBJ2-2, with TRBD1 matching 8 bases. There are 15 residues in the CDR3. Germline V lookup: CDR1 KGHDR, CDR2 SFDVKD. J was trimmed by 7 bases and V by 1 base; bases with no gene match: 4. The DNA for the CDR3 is TGTGCCACCAGTGATTTAGCAGGGGGCGGCGGGGAGCTGTTTTTT. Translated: CATSDLAGGGGELFF.

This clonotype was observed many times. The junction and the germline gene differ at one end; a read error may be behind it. The CDR3 DNA reads TGCGCCAGCAGTCTCGATGGGTCCGCGGGGAATTCACCCCTCAACTTT. Protein sequence: CASSLDGSAGNSPLNF. The chain couples TRBV5-1 to TRBJ1-6; D uncertain. In germline, CDR1 is SGHRS, CDR2 YFSETQ. The CDR3 length is 16 residues.

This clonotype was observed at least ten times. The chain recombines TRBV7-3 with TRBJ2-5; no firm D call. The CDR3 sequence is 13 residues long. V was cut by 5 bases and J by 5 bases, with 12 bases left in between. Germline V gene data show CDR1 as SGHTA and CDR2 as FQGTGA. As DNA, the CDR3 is TGTGCCAGCAGCATTGGCGGACGGGAGACCCAGTACTTC. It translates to CASSIGGRETQYF.

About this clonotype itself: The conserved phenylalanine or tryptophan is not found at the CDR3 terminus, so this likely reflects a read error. In nucleotides, the CDR3 is TGTGCCAGCAGTTTTTTGGGCACAGATACGCAGTATAAT. As protein: CASSFLGTDTQYN. J is TRBJ2-3 and V is TRBV12-3 or TRBV12-4; D unresolved. Between the trimmed V and J ends, which lost 3 bases and 1 base, there was a span of 5 bases. CDR3 size: 13 residues.